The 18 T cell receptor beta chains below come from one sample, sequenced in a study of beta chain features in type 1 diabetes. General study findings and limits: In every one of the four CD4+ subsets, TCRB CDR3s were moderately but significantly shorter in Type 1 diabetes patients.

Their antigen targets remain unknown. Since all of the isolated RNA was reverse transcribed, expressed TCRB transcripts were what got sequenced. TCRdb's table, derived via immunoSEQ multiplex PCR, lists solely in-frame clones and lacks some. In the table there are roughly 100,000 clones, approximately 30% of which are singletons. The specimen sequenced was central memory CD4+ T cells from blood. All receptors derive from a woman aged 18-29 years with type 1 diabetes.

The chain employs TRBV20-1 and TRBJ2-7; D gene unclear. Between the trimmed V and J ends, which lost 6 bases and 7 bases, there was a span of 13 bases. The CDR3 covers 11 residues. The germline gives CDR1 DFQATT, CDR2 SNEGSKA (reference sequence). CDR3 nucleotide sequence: TGCAGTGCGCACCGGGTTTCTGAGCAGTACTTC. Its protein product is CSAHRVSEQYF.

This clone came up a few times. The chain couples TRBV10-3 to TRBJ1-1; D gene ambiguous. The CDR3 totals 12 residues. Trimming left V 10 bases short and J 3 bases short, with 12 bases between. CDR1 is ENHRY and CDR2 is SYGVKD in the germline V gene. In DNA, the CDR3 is TGTGCCACCACAACGGGAGACACTGAAGCTTTCTTT. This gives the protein CATTTGDTEAFF.

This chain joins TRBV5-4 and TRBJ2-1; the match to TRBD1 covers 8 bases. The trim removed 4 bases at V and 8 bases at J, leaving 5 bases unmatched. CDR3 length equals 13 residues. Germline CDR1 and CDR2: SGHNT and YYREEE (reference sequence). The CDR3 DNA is TGTGCCAGCAGCGGGACAGGATGGGATGAGCAGTTCTTC. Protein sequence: CASSGTGWDEQFF.

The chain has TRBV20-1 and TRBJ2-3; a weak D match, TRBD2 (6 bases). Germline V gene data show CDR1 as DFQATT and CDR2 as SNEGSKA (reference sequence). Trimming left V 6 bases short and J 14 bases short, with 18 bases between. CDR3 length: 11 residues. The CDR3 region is CSARDLPYWYF. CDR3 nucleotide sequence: TGCAGTGCCAGGGACTTGCCCTACTGGTATTTT.

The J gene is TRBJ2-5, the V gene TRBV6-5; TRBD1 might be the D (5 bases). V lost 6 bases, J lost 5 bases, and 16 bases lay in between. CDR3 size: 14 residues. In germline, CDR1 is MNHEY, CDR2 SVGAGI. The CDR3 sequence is CASSAAGNEETQYF. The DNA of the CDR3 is TGTGCCAGCAGCGCGGCAGGGAACGAGGAGACCCAGTACTTC.

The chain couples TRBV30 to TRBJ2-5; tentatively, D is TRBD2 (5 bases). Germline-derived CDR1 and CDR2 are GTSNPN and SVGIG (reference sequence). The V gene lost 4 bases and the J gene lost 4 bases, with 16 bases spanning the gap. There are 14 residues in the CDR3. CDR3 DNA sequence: TGTGCCTGGAATCCCGCGGGTGCGTTAGAGACCCAGTACTTC. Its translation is CAWNPAGALETQYF.

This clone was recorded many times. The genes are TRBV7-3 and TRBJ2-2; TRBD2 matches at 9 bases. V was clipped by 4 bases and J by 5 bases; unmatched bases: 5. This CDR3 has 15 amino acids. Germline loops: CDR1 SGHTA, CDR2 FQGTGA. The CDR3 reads CASSSSAGGTGELFF. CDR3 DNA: TGTGCCAGCAGCTCCTCGGCGGGAGGGACCGGGGAGCTGTTTTTT.

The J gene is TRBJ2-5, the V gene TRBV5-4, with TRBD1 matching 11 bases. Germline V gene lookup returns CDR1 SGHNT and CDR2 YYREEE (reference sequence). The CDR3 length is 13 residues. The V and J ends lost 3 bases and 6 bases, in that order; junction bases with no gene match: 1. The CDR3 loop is CASSWDRGKTQYF. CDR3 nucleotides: TGTGCCAGCAGCTGGGACAGGGGGAAGACCCAGTACTTC.

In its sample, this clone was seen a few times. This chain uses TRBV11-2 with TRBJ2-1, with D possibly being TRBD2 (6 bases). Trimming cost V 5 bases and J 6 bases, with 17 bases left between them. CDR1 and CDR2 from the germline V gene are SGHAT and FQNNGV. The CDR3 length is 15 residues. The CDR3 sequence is CASSRNPGLSNEQFF. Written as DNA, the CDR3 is TGTGCCAGCAGCAGGAATCCGGGACTTAGCAATGAGCAGTTCTTC. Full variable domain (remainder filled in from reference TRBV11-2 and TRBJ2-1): EAGVAQSPRYKIIEKRQSVAFWCNPISGHATLYWYQQILGQGPKLLIQFQNNGVVDDSQLPKDRFSAERLKGVDSTLKIQPAKLEDSAVYLCASSRNPGLSNEQFFGPGTRLTVL.

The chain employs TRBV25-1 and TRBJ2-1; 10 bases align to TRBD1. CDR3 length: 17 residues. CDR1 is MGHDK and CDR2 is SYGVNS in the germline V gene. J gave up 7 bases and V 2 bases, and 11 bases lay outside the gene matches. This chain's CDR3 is CASSERGRQGAYNEQFF. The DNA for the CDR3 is TGTGCCAGCAGTGAAAGGGGAAGACAGGGGGCATATAATGAGCAGTTCTTC.

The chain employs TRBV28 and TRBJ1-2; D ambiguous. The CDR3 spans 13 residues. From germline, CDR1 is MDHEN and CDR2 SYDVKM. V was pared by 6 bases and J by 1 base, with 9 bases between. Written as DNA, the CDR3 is TGTGCCAGCAGGCAACAGATTAACTATGGCTACACCTTC. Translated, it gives CASRQQINYGYTF.

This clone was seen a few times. The DNA for the CDR3 is TGTGCCTGGGGGGGGGATCTTGGCACTGAAGCTTTCTTT. It encodes CAWGGDLGTEAFF. V usage is TRBV30 and J usage is TRBJ1-1; a possible D gene is TRBD1 (5 bases). Trimming took off 5 bases at V and 4 bases at J, with 14 bases between the two ends. CDR1 and CDR2 (germline): GTSNPN, SVGIG (reference sequence). This CDR3 is built from 13 residues.

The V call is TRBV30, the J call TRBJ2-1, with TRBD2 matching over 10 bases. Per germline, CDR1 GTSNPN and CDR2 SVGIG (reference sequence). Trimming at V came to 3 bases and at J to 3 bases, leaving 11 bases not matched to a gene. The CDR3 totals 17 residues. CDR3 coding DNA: TGTGCCTGGAGCCAAGGGTCTAGCGGGGGCCTCTACAATGAGCAGTTCTTC. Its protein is CAWSQGSSGGLYNEQFF.

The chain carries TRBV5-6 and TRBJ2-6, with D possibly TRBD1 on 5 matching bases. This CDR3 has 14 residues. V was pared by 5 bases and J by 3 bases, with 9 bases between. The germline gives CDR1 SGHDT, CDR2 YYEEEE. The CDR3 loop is CASSSGFGANVLTF. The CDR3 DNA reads TGTGCCAGCAGTTCAGGGTTTGGGGCCAACGTCCTGACTTTC.

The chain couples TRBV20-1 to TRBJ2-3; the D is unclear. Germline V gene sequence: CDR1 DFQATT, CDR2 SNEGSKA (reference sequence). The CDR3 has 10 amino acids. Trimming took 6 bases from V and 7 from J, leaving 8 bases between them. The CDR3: CSASVNTQYF. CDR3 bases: TGCAGTGCCTCGGTCAATACGCAGTATTTT.

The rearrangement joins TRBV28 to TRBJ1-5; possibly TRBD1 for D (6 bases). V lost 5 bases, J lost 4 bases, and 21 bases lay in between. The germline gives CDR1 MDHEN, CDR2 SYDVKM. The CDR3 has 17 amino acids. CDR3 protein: CASSPPSGDTLNQPQHF. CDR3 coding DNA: TGTGCCAGCAGTCCACCCTCTGGGGACACCCTGAATCAGCCCCAGCATTTT.

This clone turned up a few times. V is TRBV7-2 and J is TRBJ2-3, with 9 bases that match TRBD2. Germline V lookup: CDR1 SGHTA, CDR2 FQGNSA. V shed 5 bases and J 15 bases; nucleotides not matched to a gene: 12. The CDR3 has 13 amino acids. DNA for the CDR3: TGTGCCAGCAGCCTAGAAGGCGGGAGGGCCATTTATTTT. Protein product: CASSLEGGRAIYF.

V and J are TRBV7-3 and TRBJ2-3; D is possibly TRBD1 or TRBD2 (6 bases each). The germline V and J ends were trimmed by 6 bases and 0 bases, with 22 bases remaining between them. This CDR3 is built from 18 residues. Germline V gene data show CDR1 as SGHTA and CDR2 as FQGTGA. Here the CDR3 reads CASSLQGGGGTSTDTQYF. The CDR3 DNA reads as TGTGCCAGCAGTTTACAGGGTGGAGGAGGGACTAGCACAGATACGCAGTATTTT.